This passage covers 17 T cell receptor beta chains from one sample sequenced in a study of T cells after yellow fever vaccination. TCRdb reprocessed the 5' RACE reads with MiXCR, giving one entry per CDR3 protein. The sample records about 63,000 distinct CDR3 sequences, 7.4% being singletons. Source: CD8+ T cells sorted from PBMCs, taken 15 days after the yellow fever booster vaccination. Receptors were obtained from a man aged 30-40 years who received the YFV17D yellow fever vaccine.

In its sample, this clonotype was seen many times. This chain uses TRBV20-1 with TRBJ2-1, with 14 bases fitting TRBD2. The V gene's germline CDR1 is DFQATT and CDR2 SNEGSKA (reference sequence). Trimming removed 3 bases from V and 8 bases from J; junction bases left unmatched: 6. This CDR3 contains 15 residues. The CDR3 loop is CSARGTSGSFDEQFF. CDR3 nucleotides: TGCAGTGCTAGGGGGACTAGCGGGAGTTTCGATGAGCAGTTCTTC.

The CDR3 sequence: CASSQDQAGGWGETQYF. CDR3 nucleotide sequence: TGCGCCAGCAGCCAAGACCAGGCAGGGGGCTGGGGAGAGACCCAGTACTTC. The chain couples TRBV4-3 to TRBJ2-5; 8 nucleotides agree with TRBD1. The CDR3 loop spans 17 amino acids. V lost 0 bases, J lost 4 bases, and 10 bases stayed unmatched. The germline CDR1 and CDR2 sequences are LGHNA and YSLEER.

This clonotype turned up a few times. V is TRBV28 and J is TRBJ2-3; D might be TRBD1 or TRBD2, each matching 6 bases. CDR3 size: 14 residues. Between the trimmed V and J ends, which lost 11 bases and 0 bases, there was a span of 15 bases. CDR1 MDHEN and CDR2 SYDVKM come from the germline V gene. CDR3 sequence reads: CAVRGQTSTDTQYF. The CDR3 DNA reads TGTGCCGTCCGGGGGCAGACTAGCACAGATACGCAGTATTTT.

This clonotype was counted many times. CDR3 loop: CASSQGDMTYEQYF. The DNA of the CDR3 is TGCGCCAGCAGCCAAGGGGACATGACCTACGAGCAGTACTTC. The chain carries TRBV4-1 and TRBJ2-7, with D possibly TRBD1 on 6 matching bases. In germline, CDR1 is MGHRA, CDR2 YSYEKL. The CDR3 covers 14 residues. V gave up 1 base and J gave up 2 bases, with 9 bases separating them.

This clonotype was observed at least ten times. This sequence joins TRBV4-2 and TRBJ1-1; D might be TRBD1 (5 bases). The CDR3 is made up of 17 amino acids. Germline lookup yields CDR1 LGHNA and CDR2 YNFKEQ. V lost 0 bases and J lost 6, with 20 bases in between. The CDR3 coding sequence is TGTGCCAGCAGCCAAGATCGGGGGGGAACAGGTAGCCCTGAAGCTTTCTTT. Translated, it gives CASSQDRGGTGSPEAFF.

This clonotype has at least ten counts. This sequence joins TRBV4-2 and TRBJ2-1, with D perhaps matching TRBD2 (6 bases). The CDR3 is made up of 17 amino acids. V lost 3 bases to trimming and J lost 6 bases, with 21 bases between them. The germline V gene has CDR1 LGHNA and CDR2 YNFKEQ. The CDR3, as DNA: TGTGCCAGCAGCCAGAAGCGGTTAACCTTGGGGGGCAATGAGCAGTTCTTC. It encodes CASSQKRLTLGGNEQFF.

This clonotype occurred many times. This rearrangement joins TRBV3-1 to TRBJ2-5, with D tentatively TRBD1 (6 bases). The CDR3 is made up of 17 amino acids. From germline, CDR1 is LGHDT and CDR2 YNNKEL (reference sequence). Trimming took off 1 base at V and 2 bases at J, with 17 bases between the two ends. The DNA of the CDR3 is TGTGCCAGCAGCCAAGTCAGGGGCCGACGACTTCAAGAGACCCAGTACTTC. It specifies CASSQVRGRRLQETQYF.

In its sample, this clonotype was seen many times. The chain couples TRBV4-3 to TRBJ2-3, with D unclear. Per germline, CDR1 LGHNA and CDR2 YSLEER. The CDR3 is made up of 15 amino acids. V was cut by 0 bases and J by 0 bases, with 7 bases left in between. The DNA for the CDR3 is TGCGCCAGCAGCCAAGATGCAGCTAGCACAGATACGCAGTATTTT. Translated: CASSQDAASTDTQYF.

This clonotype was observed at least ten times. V is TRBV4-3 and J is TRBJ2-1; D is perhaps TRBD1 or TRBD2 (5 bases each). There are 15 residues in the CDR3. V was shortened by 0 bases and J by 8 bases, with 14 bases between the two germline ends. Looked up from germline, CDR1 is LGHNA and CDR2 is YSLEER. The CDR3 coding sequence is TGCGCCAGCAGCCAAGAGGGGCAGGAGGACGATGAGCAGTTCTTC. Its protein is CASSQEGQEDDEQFF.

This clonotype was counted only a few times. The gene calls are TRBV9 and TRBJ2-6; no reliable D call. This CDR3 spans 14 amino acids. Germline CDR1 is SGDLS and CDR2 is YYNGEE. V lost 1 base and J 0 bases, leaving 2 bases between the germline ends. CDR3 loop: CASSVLSGANVLTF. The CDR3 DNA sequence: TGTGCCAGCAGCGTACTCTCTGGGGCCAACGTCCTGACTTTC.

This clonotype was counted ten times or more. The chain uses TRBV27 and TRBJ2-5, with D possibly being TRBD1 (6 bases). CDR1 is MNHEY, CDR2 SMNVEV, per germline (reference sequence). The V end was cut by 6 bases, the J end by 4 bases, with 12 bases between. The CDR3 consists of 13 residues. CDR3 bases: TGTGCCAGCAGACCGACAGGTTTAGAGACCCAGTACTTC. This gives the protein CASRPTGLETQYF.

In its sample, this clonotype was seen many times. The chain is built from TRBV6-1 and TRBJ2-7, with a possible D match to TRBD2 (5 bases). The V and J ends lost 6 bases and 7 bases respectively, with 19 bases between them. Germline V lookup: CDR1 MNHNS, CDR2 SASEGT. There are 14 residues in the CDR3. CDR3 loop: CASSPDYIPGEQYF. CDR3 nucleotide sequence: TGTGCCAGCAGCCCCGACTATATTCCTGGGGAGCAGTACTTC.

The table lists this clonotype with many counts. This chain links TRBV6-5 with TRBJ1-2; D possibly corresponds to TRBD1 (5 bases). The CDR3 contains 15 residues. Germline V lookup: CDR1 MNHEY, CDR2 SVGAGI. Trimming removed 4 bases from V and 0 bases from J, with 12 bases in between. The CDR3 DNA is TGTGCCAGCAGTTTTTCCCCAGGGCCTAACTATGGCTACACCTTC. Translated, it gives CASSFSPGPNYGYTF.

This clonotype was seen at least ten times. This rearrangement joins TRBV27 to TRBJ2-2; the D is unclear. CDR1 and CDR2 (germline): MNHEY, SMNVEV (reference sequence). V lost 2 bases, J lost 3 bases, and 4 bases lay in between. The CDR3 runs 13 residues. CDR3 bases: TGTGCCAGCAGTTTAATAGACACCGGGGAGCTGTTTTTT. Translated, it gives CASSLIDTGELFF.

Many counts were recorded for this clonotype. The chain joins TRBV18 to TRBJ2-1; D unclear. Germline V CDR1 and CDR2: KGHSH, LQKENI. The CDR3 has 12 residues. Trimming removed 4 bases from V and 6 bases from J, with 7 bases in between. CDR3 sequence: CASSREGNEQFF. The CDR3 DNA reads TGTGCCAGCTCACGAGAAGGCAATGAGCAGTTCTTC.

This clonotype was seen repeatedly, ten times or more. V and J are TRBV27 and TRBJ2-1; the match to TRBD2 covers 12 bases. Looked up from germline, CDR1 is MNHEY and CDR2 is SMNVEV (reference sequence). V shed 4 bases and J 3 bases; nucleotides not matched to a gene: 7. This CDR3 has 17 amino acids. The CDR3 loop is CASSSASGRASYNEQFF. The CDR3 coding sequence is TGTGCCAGCAGTTCCGCTAGCGGGAGGGCCAGCTACAATGAGCAGTTCTTC.

This clonotype was counted at least ten times. This chain joins TRBV18 and TRBJ2-3, with D perhaps given as TRBD1 or TRBD2 (5 bases each). V lost 4 bases and J lost 2, with 28 bases in between. Germline assignment: CDR1 KGHSH and CDR2 LQKENI. The CDR3 covers 20 residues. This CDR3 reads CASSLWDPSLPRESTDTQYF. The DNA of the CDR3 is TGTGCCAGCTCACTCTGGGACCCTAGTTTACCCCGAGAATCCACAGATACGCAGTATTTT.